The T cell receptor (beta chain) under discussion was sequenced for a study of T cell responses to AZD1222 COVID-19 vaccine. Looking at the study overall: Samples with a second dose at about 4 or about 12 weeks were pooled together.

In the case of this clone: Its antigen remains unknown.

Germline CDR1 WNHNN, CDR2 SYGVQD (reference sequence). CDR3 size: 14 residues. Trimming cost V 1 base and J 5 bases, with 11 bases left between them. Clones were sequenced by immunoSEQ multiplex PCR, and TCRdb holds only the in-frame ones, with some missing. The sample records 150,000 to 170,000 clones, about nine tenths being singletons. The study's findings and limits: Among those given AZD1222, only 5 to 7 were seropositive at baseline. Nearly half of unique spike-specific TCRs reportedly avoided B.1.351 and B.1.1.7 mutated regions. Repertoires were obtained solely post-peak T cell response.

Here the sequenced sample was peripheral blood, taken on day 0 of AZD1222 vaccination. The gene calls are TRBV10-1 and TRBJ2-5; D gene ambiguous. The origin of this receptor is an adult in good health. Here the CDR3 reads CASSELGQIETQYF. The CDR3 DNA follows: TGCGCCAGCAGTGAGTTAGGGCAGATCGAGACCCAGTACTTC.